This T cell receptor (beta chain) comes out of a study of vaccination effects on CD4 cells after COVID-19. Regarding the study as a whole: Healthy vaccine recipients' vaccine-induced clones were almost all SARS-CoV-2 mono-reactive.

Before any sequencing was done, the ViraFEST assay used viral peptide pools to expand antigen-specific CD4+ T cells. Investigators separated out CD4+ T cells once around nine days of culture had passed. Each vaccine recipient was nucleocapsid antibody negative and had no prior SARS-CoV-2 infection. Cultures used about 2 million PBMC per well, approximately 10 IU/ml IL-2 and 10 ug/ml peptides. With 2 bases removed from V and 0 bases from J, the gap between germline ends came to 14 bases. This CDR3 spans 17 amino acids. Germline V gene lookup returns CDR1 LNHNV and CDR2 YYDKDF (reference sequence). Regarding this clone: Its antigen is not known.

TCRdb's table, derived via immunoSEQ multiplex PCR, lists solely in-frame clones and lacks some. The sample contains approximately 76,000 clones, around 76% of which appear only once. Sequencing used CD4+ T cells from PBMCs cultured with SARS-CoV-2 spike peptides, obtained before COVID-19 vaccination. This rearrangement joins TRBV15 to TRBJ1-3, with D perhaps matching TRBD1 (5 bases). This receptor was obtained from a human donor who received a COVID-19 vaccine. The CDR3 loop is CATSRFGTFSSGNTIYF. The CDR3 bases are TGTGCCACCAGCAGATTTGGGACGTTCAGCTCTGGAAACACCATATATTTT.